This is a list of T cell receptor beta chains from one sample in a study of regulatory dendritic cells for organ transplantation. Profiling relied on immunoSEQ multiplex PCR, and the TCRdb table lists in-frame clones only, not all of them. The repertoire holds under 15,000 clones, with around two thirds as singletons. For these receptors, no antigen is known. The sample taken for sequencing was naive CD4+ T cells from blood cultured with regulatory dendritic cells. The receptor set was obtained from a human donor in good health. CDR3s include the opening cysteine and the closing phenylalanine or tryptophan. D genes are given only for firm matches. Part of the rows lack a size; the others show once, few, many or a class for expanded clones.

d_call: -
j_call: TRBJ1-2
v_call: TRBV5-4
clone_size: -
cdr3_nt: TGTGCCAGCAGCTTGCCCGGGAAGGACGGCTACACCTTC
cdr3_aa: CASSLPGKDGYTF

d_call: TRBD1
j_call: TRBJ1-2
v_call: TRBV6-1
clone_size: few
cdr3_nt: TGTGCCAGCAGGAGACAGGGGGCGGAAGGCTACACCTTC
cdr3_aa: CASRRQGAEGYTF

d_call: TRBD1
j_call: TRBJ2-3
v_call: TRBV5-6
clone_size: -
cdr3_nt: TGTGCCAGCAACATACGGCAGGGGGCTTTCGCAGATACGCAGTATTTT
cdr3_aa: CASNIRQGAFADTQYF

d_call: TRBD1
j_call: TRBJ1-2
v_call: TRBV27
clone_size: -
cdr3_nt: TGTGCCAGCAGTCCAAGGGGGCTGAGTGGCTACACCTTC
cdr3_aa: CASSPRGLSGYTF

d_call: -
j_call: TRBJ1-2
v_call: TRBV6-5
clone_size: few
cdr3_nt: TGTGCCAGCAGTTTTTTCGGGGGTAACTATGGCTACACCTTC
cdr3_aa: CASSFFGGNYGYTF

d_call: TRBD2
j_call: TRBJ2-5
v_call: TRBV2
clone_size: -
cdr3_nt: TGTGCCAGCAGCCAAGGACTAGCGGGGGGCCACCAGTACTTC
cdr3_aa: CASSQGLAGGHQYF

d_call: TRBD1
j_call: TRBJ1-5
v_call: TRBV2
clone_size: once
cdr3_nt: TGTGCCAGCGGACTCTCGACAGGGGGAAATCAGCCCCAGCATTTT
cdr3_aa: CASGLSTGGNQPQHF

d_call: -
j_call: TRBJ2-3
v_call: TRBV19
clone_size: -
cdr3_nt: TGTGCCAGTAGTATAGGCGGGACGGATACGCAGTATTTT
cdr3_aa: CASSIGGTDTQYF

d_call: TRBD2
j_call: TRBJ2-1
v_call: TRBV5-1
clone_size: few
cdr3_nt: TGCGCCAGCACCCTAGCGGGGGGTTCCTACAATGAGCAGTTCTTC
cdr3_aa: CASTLAGGSYNEQFF

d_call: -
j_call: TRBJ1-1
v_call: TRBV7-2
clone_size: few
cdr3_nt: TGTGCCAGCAGCTTAGCCCCTATGATGAACACTGAAGCTTTCTTT
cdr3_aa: CASSLAPMMNTEAFF

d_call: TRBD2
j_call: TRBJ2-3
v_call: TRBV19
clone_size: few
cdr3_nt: TGTGCCAGTAGTACCCCGGGACTACTCACAGATACGCAGTATTTT
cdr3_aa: CASSTPGLLTDTQYF

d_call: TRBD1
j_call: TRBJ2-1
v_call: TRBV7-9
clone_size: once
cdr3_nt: TGTGCCAGCAGCTTAAGGGGGCTCTCCTACAATGAGCAGTTCTTC
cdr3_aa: CASSLRGLSYNEQFF